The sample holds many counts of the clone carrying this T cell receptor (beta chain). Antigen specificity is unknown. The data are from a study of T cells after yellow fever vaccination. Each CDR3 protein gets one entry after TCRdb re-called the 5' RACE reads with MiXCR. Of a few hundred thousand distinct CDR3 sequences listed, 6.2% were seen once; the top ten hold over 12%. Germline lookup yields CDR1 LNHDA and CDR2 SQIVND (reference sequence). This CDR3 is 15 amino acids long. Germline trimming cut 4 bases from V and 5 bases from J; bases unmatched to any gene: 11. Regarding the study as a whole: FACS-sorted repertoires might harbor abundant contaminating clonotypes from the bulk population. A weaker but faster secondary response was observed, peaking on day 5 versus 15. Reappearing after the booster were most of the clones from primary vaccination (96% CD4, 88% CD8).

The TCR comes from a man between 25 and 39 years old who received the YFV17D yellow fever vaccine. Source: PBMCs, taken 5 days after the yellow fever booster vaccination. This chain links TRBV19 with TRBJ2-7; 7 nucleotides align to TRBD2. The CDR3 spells CASSKASGRTDEQYF. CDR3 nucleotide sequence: TGTGCCAGTAGTAAGGCTAGCGGCCGGACGGACGAGCAGTACTTC.